Reported below is one TCR beta chain. The antigen is unknown. This sample is drawn from a study of cytomegalovirus exposure and HLA in healthy donors. General observations from the study: The number of N-insertions in an Asian-associated ancestry cluster was reportedly below the approximately 680-donor mean in a later analysis. CMV antigen specificity of three CMV-associated chains was confirmed in vitro. In an earlier analysis, most TCR beta V segments were productive about 87% or about 30% of the time.

CDR3 size: 13 residues. Trimming took off 1 base at V and 2 bases at J, with 2 bases between the two ends. Looked up from germline, CDR1 is KGHSH and CDR2 is LQKENI. The PCR employed 60 Vbeta primers together with 13 Jbeta primers. Assay used: immunoSEQ multiplex PCR; TCRdb lists only in-frame clones, some missing. This table has around 100,000 clones, approximately 60% appearing once. The chain couples TRBV18 to TRBJ2-2; D is uncertain. This receptor was obtained from a woman aged 30 to 39 in good health and CMV-seronegative. Sequencing used PBMCs. In DNA form, the CDR3 reads TGTGCCAGCTCACCACTAAACACCGGGGAGCTGTTTTTT. The encoded protein is CASSPLNTGELFF.